These 3 T cell receptor beta chains came from one sample sequenced in a study of cytomegalovirus exposure and HLA in healthy donors. PCR primers comprised 60 Vbeta and 13 Jbeta primers. This table comes from immunoSEQ multiplex PCR, and its TCRdb copy is limited to in-frame clones, with some not included. The repertoire holds about 210,000 clones, with about 80% as singletons. Source material: PBMCs. All receptors derive from a male donor in good health and CMV-seronegative.

The rearrangement joins TRBV7-9 to TRBJ2-1; 12 bases line up with TRBD2. The J segment lost 3 bases and the V segment lost 5 bases, leaving 2 bases of the junction unmatched. Germline loops: CDR1 SEHNR, CDR2 FQNEAQ (reference sequence). The CDR3 covers 15 residues. The DNA of the CDR3 is TGTGCCAGCAGCCAGACTAGCGGGAGCTACAATGAGCAGTTCTTC. It yields the protein CASSQTSGSYNEQFF. The full variable domain, with the rest looked up from reference TRBV7-9 and TRBJ2-1, is DTGVSQNPRHKITKRGQNVTFRCDPISEHNRLYWYRQTLGQGPEFLTYFQNEAQLEKSRLLSDRFSAERPKGSFSTLEIQRTEQGDSAMYLCASSQTSGSYNEQFFGPGTRLTVL.

A few counts support this clone. One junction end does not reproduce the germline sequence, and a read error may be involved. V and J are TRBV6-5 and TRBJ1-1, with a weak D call TRBD1 (5 bases). CDR3 size: 12 residues. Germline CDR1 MNHEY, CDR2 SVGAGI. CDR3 in amino acids: CASSEADRGWEF. CDR3 sequence (DNA): TGTGCCAGCAGTGAAGCTGATAGGGGTTGGGAATTT.

This CDR3 is CASSGTAKETQYF. The CDR3, as DNA: TGCGCCAGCAGCGGAACAGCTAAAGAGACCCAGTACTTC. This chain connects TRBV5-1 to TRBJ2-5; no firm D call. CDR1 SGHRS and CDR2 YFSETQ come from the germline V gene. The CDR3 covers 13 residues. Trimming shortened V by 4 bases and J by 3 bases, and 10 bases separated the two germline ends.